These 27 T cell receptor beta chains were sequenced from one sample in a study of regulatory T cells in long-lasting Graves disease. As for time point: newly diagnosed GD, antithyroid drugs for less than 3 months. After RNA was extracted from PBMCs, the TCR library was made from it. Sequencing libraries for TCR beta were prepared with iRepertoire HTBI primers and Arm-PCR of CDR3 regions. MiXCR was run by TCRdb on the multiplex PCR reads, yielding one entry per CDR3 protein. The sample lists 380,000 or so distinct CDR3 sequences, 15% to 20% occurring once. These data were likewise used in another study, on T cells in Graves' hyperthyroidism and ophthalmopathy.

The sequencing used peripheral blood mononuclear cells (PBMCs), collected at new diagnosis, from a patient treated with antithyroid drugs. These receptors all come from a woman aged 18-30 years with Graves disease.

In its sample, this clonotype was seen many times. The V gene is TRBV3-1, the J gene TRBJ1-5; D perhaps matches TRBD1 (6 bases). Germline lookup yields CDR1 LGHDT and CDR2 YNNKEL (reference sequence). Trimming took 1 base from V and 7 from J, leaving 14 bases between them. This CDR3 contains 15 residues. For the CDR3, the DNA is TGTGCCAGCAGCCAAGGCCGCCGCAGGGGCCAGCCCCAGCATTTT. Its translation: CASSQGRRRGQPQHF.

This clonotype was seen a handful of times. The chain joins TRBV5-6 to TRBJ2-2, with D maybe TRBD1 (7 bases). The CDR3 spans 15 residues. From germline, CDR1 is SGHDT and CDR2 YYEEEE. The germline V and J ends were trimmed by 4 bases and 6 bases, with 16 bases remaining between them. The CDR3 reads CASSPTGRGAGELFF. The CDR3, as DNA: TGTGCCAGCAGCCCGACGGGCAGGGGGGCCGGGGAGCTGTTTTTT.

Ten or more counts support this clonotype. This sequence joins TRBV5-1 and TRBJ1-1; no definite D call. The CDR3 is made up of 13 amino acids. Germline V gene sequence: CDR1 SGHRS, CDR2 YFSETQ. Trimming shortened V by 6 bases and J by 1 base, and 10 bases separated the two germline ends. DNA of the CDR3: TGCGCCAGCACCCTGGGTCCGAACACTGAAGCTTTCTTT. Encoded protein: CASTLGPNTEAFF.

At least ten counts were recorded for this clonotype. J is TRBJ2-3 and V is TRBV20-1; either TRBD1 or TRBD2 may fit D (6 bases each). The CDR3 is 12 amino acids. Germline loops: CDR1 DFQATT, CDR2 SNEGSKA (reference sequence). Trimming shortened V by 3 bases and J by 6 bases, and 10 bases separated the two germline ends. The CDR3 here is CSARGGPDTQYF. CDR3 in DNA: TGCAGTGCTAGGGGGGGCCCGGATACGCAGTATTTT.

This clonotype has more than one count but fewer than ten. The DNA for the CDR3 is TGTGCCAGCAGTTACTCACTAGGGTTCGGTGAGCAGTTCTTC. Translating gives CASSYSLGFGEQFF. This chain joins TRBV6-2 or TRBV6-3 and TRBJ2-1; D may be TRBD2 (5 bases). Germline lookup yields CDR1 MNHEY and CDR2 SVGEGT. This CDR3 spans 14 amino acids. The V end lost 0 bases, the J end lost 9 bases, and 12 bases lay between the germline ends.

At least ten counts were recorded for this clonotype. The germline gene is not matched at one end of the junction; a read error may be the cause. The J gene is TRBJ1-5, the V gene TRBV5-1; no clear D. CDR3 size: 14 residues. The germline V gene encodes CDR1 SGHRS and CDR2 YFSETQ. The CDR3 nucleotides are TGTGCCAGCAGCTTGGCCTCGGAGAATCAGCCCCAGCATTTT. Residues: CASSLASENQPQHF.

The rearrangement uses TRBV18 and TRBJ2-3, with 10 bases fitting TRBD2. In germline, CDR1 is KGHSH, CDR2 LQKENI. This CDR3 has 16 residues. The V segment lost 0 bases and the J segment 3 bases; nucleotides outside the gene matches: 3. The chain's CDR3 is CASSPPAGGFTDTQYF. The CDR3 DNA sequence: TGTGCCAGCTCACCACCAGCGGGGGGGTTTACAGATACGCAGTATTTT.

This clonotype was seen ten or more times. The rearrangement joins TRBV2 to TRBJ2-5; weak D call: TRBD2 (6 bases). Trimming took 7 bases from V and 5 from J, leaving 23 bases between them. The CDR3 is made up of 16 amino acids. Germline V gene sequence: CDR1 SNHLY, CDR2 FYNNEI. The CDR3 DNA reads TGTGCCAGCACTCCCAGCGGCGGGATAGGATTGGAGACCCAGTACTTC. Amino acids: CASTPSGGIGLETQYF.

This clonotype was recorded at least ten times. The V gene is TRBV20-1, the J gene TRBJ1-1, with D hard to call. V was cut by 1 base and J by 5 bases, with 11 bases left in between. This CDR3 is 13 amino acids long. Germline CDR1 and CDR2: DFQATT and SNEGSKA (reference sequence). CDR3 protein: CSARVRSRTEAFF. The CDR3, as DNA: TGCAGTGCTAGAGTGCGATCGAGAACTGAAGCTTTCTTT.

In its sample, this clonotype was seen many times. V and J are TRBV24-1 and TRBJ2-1; D not certain. The CDR3 loop spans 11 amino acids. V dropped 6 bases and J dropped 8 bases, with 7 bases sitting between them. Germline V gives CDR1 KGHDR, CDR2 SFDVKD. CDR3 coding DNA: TGTGCCACCAGTTCGATGGATGAGCAGTTCTTC. As protein: CATSSMDEQFF.

This clonotype occurred a few times. The V call is TRBV7-6, the J call TRBJ2-1, with 9 bases fitting TRBD1. J gave up 6 bases and V 5 bases, and 8 bases lay outside the gene matches. Germline CDR1 reads SGHVS; CDR2 reads FNYEAQ. The CDR3 sequence is 15 residues long. CDR3 sequence reads: CASSLTGTGRNEQFF. The CDR3 DNA sequence: TGTGCCAGCAGCCTTACTGGGACAGGGCGCAATGAGCAGTTCTTC.

This clonotype was recorded at least ten times. The chain joins TRBV3-1 to TRBJ1-1; perhaps TRBD1 as D (6 bases). Germline-derived CDR1 and CDR2 are LGHDT and YNNKEL (reference sequence). Trimming pared 2 bases from V and 0 bases from J, leaving 19 bases between. The CDR3 spans 18 residues. As DNA, the CDR3 is TGTGCCAGCAGCCAATTCTGGAGACAGGAAGGGATGAACACTGAAGCTTTCTTT. Translating gives CASSQFWRQEGMNTEAFF.

This clonotype has more than one count but fewer than ten. V usage is TRBV20-1 and J usage is TRBJ2-5; maybe TRBD1 (6 bases). The germline CDR1 and CDR2 sequences are DFQATT and SNEGSKA (reference sequence). The CDR3 has 15 amino acids. The V end was cut by 0 bases, the J end by 4 bases, with 15 bases between. Here the CDR3 reads CSARDGRTGPETQYF. CDR3 DNA sequence: TGCAGTGCTAGAGATGGGAGAACAGGGCCAGAGACCCAGTACTTC.

The rearrangement uses TRBV2 and TRBJ2-2, with TRBD1 matching over 7 bases. Germline loops: CDR1 SNHLY, CDR2 FYNNEI. The CDR3 spans 16 residues. Losses at the gene ends were 1 base for V and 7 bases for J; bases not matched to a gene: 9. DNA for the CDR3: TGTGCCAGCAGTGAAGGACAGGGTAGGGTGAGCGGGGAGCTGTTTTTT. It specifies CASSEGQGRVSGELFF.

The rearrangement joins TRBV28 to TRBJ2-4, with D possibly matching TRBD1 (5 bases). This CDR3 spans 15 amino acids. Germline-derived CDR1 and CDR2 are MDHEN and SYDVKM. V lost 6 bases, J lost 2 bases, and 14 bases lay in between. Here the CDR3 DNA reads TGTGCCAGCAGCCGACCAGGGTTTTCCAAAAACATTCAGTACTTC. Its protein is CASSRPGFSKNIQYF.

In its sample, this clonotype was seen many times. V gene TRBV2 combines with J gene TRBJ2-2, with D unclear. V was pared by 4 bases and J by 6 bases, with 12 bases between. The CDR3 loop spans 14 amino acids. Germline lookup yields CDR1 SNHLY and CDR2 FYNNEI. CDR3 DNA sequence: TGTGCCAGCAGTGGAAAAAGCGTACCCGGGGAGCTGTTTTTT. Its protein is CASSGKSVPGELFF.

This clonotype was seen ten or more times. This chain connects TRBV20-1 to TRBJ2-1, with a weak D call TRBD2 (6 bases). This CDR3 has 14 amino acids. Trimming pared 3 bases from V and 3 bases from J, leaving 12 bases between. Germline loops: CDR1 DFQATT, CDR2 SNEGSKA (reference sequence). The CDR3 sequence: CSARLSGLYNEQFF. The CDR3 DNA follows: TGCAGTGCTAGGCTCTCGGGACTCTACAATGAGCAGTTCTTC.

The chain is built from TRBV5-1 and TRBJ1-2; tentatively, D is TRBD1 (5 bases). The CDR3 contains 14 residues. The germline V gene has CDR1 SGHRS and CDR2 YFSETQ. V gave up 3 bases and J gave up 7 bases, with 16 bases separating them. CDR3 sequence reads: CASSSQDPRGGYTF. The DNA for the CDR3 is TGCGCCAGCAGCTCTCAAGACCCGAGGGGTGGCTACACCTTC.

The rearrangement links TRBV2 to TRBJ2-7; either TRBD1 or TRBD2 may supply D (5 bases each). This CDR3 has 13 amino acids. V lost 1 base and J 3 bases, leaving 7 bases between the germline ends. Germline V gives CDR1 SNHLY, CDR2 FYNNEI. The CDR3 spells CASSEGGYYEQYF. The CDR3 DNA is TGTGCCAGCAGTGAAGGGGGGTACTACGAGCAGTACTTC.

This clonotype has a count of ten or more. The V gene is TRBV6-1, the J gene TRBJ2-2; 7 nucleotides agree with TRBD1. The CDR3 has 17 amino acids. Trimming took 7 bases from V and 4 from J; bases not matched to a gene: 15. The V gene's germline CDR1 is MNHNS and CDR2 SASEGT. The CDR3 region has the DNA TGTGCCAGCACTAGACATAGGGAACAGGGGCGCACCGGGGAGCTGTTTTTT. Amino acids: CASTRHREQGRTGELFF.

Many counts were recorded for this clonotype. The chain combines TRBV28 with TRBJ1-3; TRBD1 is a possible D gene (5 bases). The germline CDR1 and CDR2 sequences are MDHEN and SYDVKM. The CDR3 covers 17 residues. The V end was cut by 5 bases, the J end by 7 bases, with 24 bases between. The DNA of the CDR3 is TGTGCCAGCAGTGAGCACGGGACGGCGGCGCCCTTGAACACCATATATTTT. Translation gives CASSEHGTAAPLNTIYF.

This clonotype was detected many times. The chain is built from TRBV2 and TRBJ2-2, with D possibly TRBD1 on 6 matching bases. The germline gives CDR1 SNHLY, CDR2 FYNNEI. With 5 bases removed from V and 5 bases from J, the gap between germline ends came to 15 bases. The CDR3 extends over 15 amino acids. CDR3: CASSPSRGGTGELFF. The CDR3 nucleotides are TGTGCCAGCAGTCCATCCAGGGGTGGGACCGGGGAGCTGTTTTTT.

This clonotype was seen repeatedly, ten times or more. CDR3: CASSNTRKNEQFF. The CDR3 DNA is TGTGCCAGCAGCAACACTAGGAAGAATGAGCAGTTCTTC. V usage is TRBV5-4 and J usage is TRBJ2-1, with D tentatively TRBD2 (5 bases). Looked up from germline, CDR1 is SGHNT and CDR2 is YYREEE (reference sequence). The CDR3 is made up of 13 amino acids. The germline V and J ends were trimmed by 4 bases and 7 bases, with 12 bases remaining between them.

The V call is TRBV5-1, the J call TRBJ2-5; TRBD1 matches 9 bases. CDR3 size: 14 residues. Trimming took 3 bases from V and 5 from J; bases not matched to a gene: 5. Germline assignment: CDR1 SGHRS and CDR2 YFSETQ. CDR3 in amino acids: CASSSTGTGETQYF. The CDR3 DNA sequence: TGCGCCAGCAGCTCTACAGGGACAGGGGAGACCCAGTACTTC.

This chain's CDR3 is CATSDSGTGHNEQFF. CDR3 DNA sequence: TGTGCCACCAGTGACTCCGGGACAGGTCACAATGAGCAGTTCTTC. The rearrangement uses TRBV24-1 and TRBJ2-1; 8 bases match TRBD1. The germline CDR1 and CDR2 sequences are KGHDR and SFDVKD. J lost 5 bases, V lost 4 bases, and 6 bases had no gene match. This CDR3 has 15 residues.

This chain links TRBV5-1 with TRBJ2-5, with 9 bases matching TRBD1. Trimming cost V 4 bases and J 5 bases; bases outside gene matches: 3. Germline CDR1 reads SGHRS; CDR2 reads YFSETQ. The CDR3 is 13 residues long. The CDR3 DNA sequence: TGCGCCAGCAGCGGGACAGGGAGGGAGACCCAGTACTTC. This translates into CASSGTGRETQYF.

This clonotype was counted ten times or more. The chain is built from TRBV5-1 and TRBJ2-7; D unresolved. Per germline, CDR1 SGHRS and CDR2 YFSETQ. This CDR3 has 13 residues. V shed 3 bases and J shed 6 bases, with 13 bases lying between them. The DNA of the CDR3 is TGCGCCAGCAGCTCCGGTGGAGATCGCGAGCAGTACTTC. It translates to CASSSGGDREQYF.